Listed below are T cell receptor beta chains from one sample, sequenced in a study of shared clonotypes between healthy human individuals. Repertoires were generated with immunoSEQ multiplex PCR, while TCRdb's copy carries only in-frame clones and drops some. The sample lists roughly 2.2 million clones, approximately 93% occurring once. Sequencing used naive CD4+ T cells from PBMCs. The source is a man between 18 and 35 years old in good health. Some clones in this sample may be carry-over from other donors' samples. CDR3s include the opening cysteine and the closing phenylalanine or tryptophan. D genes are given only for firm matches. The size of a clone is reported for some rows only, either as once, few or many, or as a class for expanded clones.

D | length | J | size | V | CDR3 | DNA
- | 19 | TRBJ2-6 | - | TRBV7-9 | CASSLGTGRLTPGANVLTF | TGTGCCAGCAGCTTAGGTACGGGCAGATTAACCCCTGGGGCCAACGTCCTGACTTTC
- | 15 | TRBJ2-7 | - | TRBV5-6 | CASSVQGPNFYEQYF | TGTGCCAGCAGCGTCCAGGGCCCGAACTTCTACGAGCAGTACTTC
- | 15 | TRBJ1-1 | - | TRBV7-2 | CASSRETPPTTEAFF | TGTGCCAGCAGCCGTGAGACACCCCCTACTACTGAAGCTTTCTTT
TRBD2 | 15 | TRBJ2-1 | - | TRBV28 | CASSLAASGKNEQFF | TGTGCCAGCAGTTTAGCTGCTAGCGGAAAGAATGAGCAGTTCTTC
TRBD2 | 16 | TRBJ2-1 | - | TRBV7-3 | CASSLRSGTGTNEQFF | TGTGCCAGCAGCTTAAGGAGCGGGACGGGTACCAATGAGCAGTTCTTC
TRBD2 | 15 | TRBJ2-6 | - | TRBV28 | CASSRGSPGANVLTF | TGTGCCAGCAGCCGCGGGAGCCCTGGGGCCAACGTCCTGACTTTC
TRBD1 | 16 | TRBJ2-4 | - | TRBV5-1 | CASSLAGQGAPDIQYF | TGCGCCAGCAGCTTGGCGGGACAGGGGGCCCCGGACATTCAGTACTTC
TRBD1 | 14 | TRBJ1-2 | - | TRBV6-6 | CASSYPDRGAGYTF | TGTGCCAGCAGTTACCCGGACAGGGGCGCGGGCTACACCTTC
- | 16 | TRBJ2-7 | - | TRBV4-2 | CASSQGTRGVGYEQYF | TGTGCCAGCAGCCAAGGGACTAGGGGGGTTGGGTACGAGCAGTACTTC
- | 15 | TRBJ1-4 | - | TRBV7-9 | CASSQLFATNEKLFF | TGTGCCAGCAGCCAGCTGTTCGCAACTAATGAAAAACTGTTTTTT
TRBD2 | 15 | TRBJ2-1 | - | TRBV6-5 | CASSSLAGGGHEQFF | TGTGCCAGCAGTTCACTAGCGGGAGGAGGCCATGAGCAGTTCTTC
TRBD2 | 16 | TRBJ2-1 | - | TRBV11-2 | CASSPTSGRSYNEQFF | TGTGCCAGCAGTCCCACGAGCGGGAGATCCTACAATGAGCAGTTCTTC
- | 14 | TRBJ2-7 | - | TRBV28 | CASSFYSESYEQYF | TGTGCCAGCAGTTTTTACAGTGAATCCTACGAGCAGTACTTC
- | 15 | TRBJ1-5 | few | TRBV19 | CASSIGGRRDQPQHF | TGTGCCAGTAGTATCGGGGGACGTCGCGATCAGCCCCAGCATTTT
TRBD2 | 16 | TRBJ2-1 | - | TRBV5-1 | CASSLFIAGEYNEQFF | TGCGCCAGCAGCTTGTTCATCGCGGGAGAATACAATGAGCAGTTCTTC
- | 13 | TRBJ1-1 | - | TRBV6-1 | CASKLDGNTEAFF | TGTGCCAGCAAATTGGACGGGAACACTGAAGCTTTCTTT
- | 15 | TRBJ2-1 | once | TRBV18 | CASSSLDIPYNEQFF | TGTGCCAGCTCCTCGCTGGACATACCGTACAATGAGCAGTTCTTC
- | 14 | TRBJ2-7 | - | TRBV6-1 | CASSEAGRGYEQYF | TGTGCCAGCAGTGAAGCAGGACGGGGCTACGAGCAGTACTTC
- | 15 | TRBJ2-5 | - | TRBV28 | CASTLFGAGKETQYF | TGTGCCAGCACTCTTTTCGGGGCGGGGAAAGAGACCCAGTACTTC
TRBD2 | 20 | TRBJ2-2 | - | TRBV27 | CASSQKTRTSGSLGTGELFF | TGTGCCAGCAGTCAAAAAACCCGGACTAGCGGGAGCCTTGGCACCGGGGAGCTGTTTTTT
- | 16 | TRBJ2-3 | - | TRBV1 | CTSSQTGQGFTDTQYF | TGCACCAGCAGCCAGACCGGACAGGGATTCACAGATACGCAGTATTTT
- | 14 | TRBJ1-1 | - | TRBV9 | CASSVDIRNTEAFF | TGTGCCAGCAGCGTAGACATACGGAACACTGAAGCTTTCTTT
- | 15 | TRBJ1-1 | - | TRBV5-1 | CASSLVGRGSTEAFF | TGCGCCAGCAGCTTGGTTGGGAGGGGGAGCACTGAAGCTTTCTTT
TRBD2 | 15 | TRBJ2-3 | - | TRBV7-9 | CASSLVGGRADTQYF | TGTGCCAGCAGCTTAGTTGGCGGGAGGGCAGATACGCAGTATTTT
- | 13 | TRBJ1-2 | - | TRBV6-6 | CASSYEVGYGYTF | TGTGCCAGCAGTTACGAGGTTGGCTATGGCTACACCTTC
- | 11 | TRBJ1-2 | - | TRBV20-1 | CSASWGSGYTF | TGCAGTGCTAGCTGGGGGAGTGGCTACACCTTC
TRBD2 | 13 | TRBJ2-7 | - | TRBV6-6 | CASREREIREQYF | TGTGCCAGCAGGGAGCGGGAGATCCGCGAGCAGTACTTC
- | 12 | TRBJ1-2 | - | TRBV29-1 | CSVAMGLYGYTF | TGCAGCGTGGCCATGGGTCTATATGGCTACACCTTC
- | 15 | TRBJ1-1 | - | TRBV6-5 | CASQAPKGIYTEAFF | TGTGCCAGCCAGGCTCCTAAGGGGATCTACACTGAAGCTTTCTTT
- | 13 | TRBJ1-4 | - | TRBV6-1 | CASSETGTEKLFF | TGTGCCAGCAGTGAAACAGGGACTGAAAAACTGTTTTTT
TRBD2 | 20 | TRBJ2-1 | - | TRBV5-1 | CASSLAPGLAGFSLNNEQFF | TGCGCCAGCAGCTTAGCTCCGGGACTAGCGGGTTTCTCACTAAACAATGAGCAGTTCTTC
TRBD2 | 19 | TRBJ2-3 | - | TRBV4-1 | CASSQTGTSGRASTDTQYF | TGCGCCAGCAGCCAAACCGGGACTAGCGGGAGGGCTAGCACAGATACGCAGTATTTT
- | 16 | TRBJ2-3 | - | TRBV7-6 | CASSLAGGRSTDTQYF | TGTGCCAGCAGCTTAGCTGGGGGTCGTAGCACAGATACGCAGTATTTT
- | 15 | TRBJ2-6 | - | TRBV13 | CASSAAGSGANVLTF | TGTGCCAGCAGCGCGGCGGGTTCGGGGGCCAACGTCCTGACTTTC
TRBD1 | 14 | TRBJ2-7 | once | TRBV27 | CASSYGTGHYEQYF | TGTGCCAGCAGTTACGGGACAGGCCACTACGAGCAGTACTTC
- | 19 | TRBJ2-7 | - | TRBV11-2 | CASSLRRQRPVNVTYEQYF | TGTGCCAGCAGCTTACGTCGCCAACGGCCGGTCAACGTCACCTACGAGCAGTACTTC
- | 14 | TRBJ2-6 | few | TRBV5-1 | CASSLDSGANVLTF | TGCGCCAGCAGCTTAGACTCTGGGGCCAACGTCCTGACTTTC
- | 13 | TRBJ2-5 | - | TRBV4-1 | CASSQVDQETQYF | TGCGCCAGCAGCCAAGTCGACCAAGAGACCCAGTACTTC
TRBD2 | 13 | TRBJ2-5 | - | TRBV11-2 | CASSLGGFGTQYF | TGTGCCAGCAGCTTGGGGGGGTTTGGGACCCAGTACTTC
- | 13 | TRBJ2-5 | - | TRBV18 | CASSRGGKETQYF | TGTGCCAGCTCGCGGGGCGGCAAAGAGACCCAGTACTTC
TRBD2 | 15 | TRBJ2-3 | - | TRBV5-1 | CASSLGPGGRDTQYF | TGCGCCAGCAGCTTGGGCCCGGGAGGGCGGGATACGCAGTATTTT
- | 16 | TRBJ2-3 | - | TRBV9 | CASSVANGLSTDTQYF | TGTGCCAGCAGCGTTGCGAATGGCCTTAGCACAGATACGCAGTATTTT
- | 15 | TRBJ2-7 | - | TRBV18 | CASSPLGEGSYEQYF | TGTGCCAGCTCACCCTTGGGGGAAGGCTCCTACGAGCAGTACTTC
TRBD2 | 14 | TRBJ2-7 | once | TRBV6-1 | CASSGTSEAYEQYF | TGTGCCAGCAGCGGGACTAGCGAGGCCTACGAGCAGTACTTC
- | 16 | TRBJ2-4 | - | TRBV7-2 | CASSPRGGGSGNIQYF | TGTGCCAGCAGCCCTAGGGGCGGAGGATCTGGGAACATTCAGTACTTC